The 17 T cell receptor beta chains below come from one sample, sequenced in a study of blood T cell repertoires in COVID-19. Libraries were prepared by immunoSEQ multiplex PCR; TCRdb keeps only in-frame clonotypes and omits some of them. The table lists about 110,000 clones, around 84% of them singletons, with 2.1% in the top ten. Sample: peripheral blood. These receptors were taken from a human donor in a cohort sampled during active COVID-19.

The chain employs TRBV6-1 and TRBJ2-5, with D maybe TRBD2 (6 bases). Trimming removed 1 base at V and 5 bases at J, with 11 bases between. Germline CDR1 reads MNHNS; CDR2 reads SASEGT. The CDR3 totals 14 residues. The CDR3 sequence is CASSEVGGWETQYF. Written as DNA, the CDR3 is TGTGCCAGCAGTGAAGTGGGAGGCTGGGAGACCCAGTACTTC.

The rearrangement links TRBV13 to TRBJ2-3; 7 bases are a match to TRBD2. V gave up 6 bases and J gave up 1 base; unmatched junction bases: 4. There are 14 residues in the CDR3. Germline CDR1 is PRHDT and CDR2 is FYEKMQ (reference sequence). The CDR3 coding sequence is TGTGCCAGCAGACAGCGGGGCGGCACAGATACGCAGTATTTT. Protein product: CASRQRGGTDTQYF. Together with reference TRBV13 and TRBJ2-3, the CDR3 gives the full variable domain: AAGVIQSPRHLIKEKRETATLKCYPIPRHDTVYWYQQGPGQDPQFLISFYEKMQSDKGSIPDRFSAQQFSDYHSELNMSSLELGDSALYFCASRQRGGTDTQYFGPGTRLTVL.

The count of this clone is one. The V gene is TRBV5-1, the J gene TRBJ1-1, with 8 positions matching TRBD1. This CDR3 contains 15 residues. Germline lookup yields CDR1 SGHRS and CDR2 YFSETQ. V was pared by 1 base and J by 4 bases, with 6 bases of the junction left unmatched. CDR3 DNA: TGCGCCAGCAGCTTGAAGAACACAGGGGGCACTGAAGCTTTCTTT. Protein sequence: CASSLKNTGGTEAFF.

V usage is TRBV20-1 and J usage is TRBJ2-1; 14 bases map to TRBD2. Trimming at V came to 3 bases and at J to 10 bases, leaving 8 bases not matched to a gene. This CDR3 region has 15 residues. The V gene's germline CDR1 is DFQATT and CDR2 SNEGSKA (reference sequence). DNA for the CDR3: TGCAGTGCTAGTTCCCCAGGACTAGCGGGAGGCGAGCAGTTCTTC. It specifies CSASSPGLAGGEQFF.

This clone has more than one count but fewer than ten. The chain combines TRBV28 with TRBJ2-2; 8 bases align to TRBD1. The CDR3 consists of 15 residues. The ends lost 7 bases at V and 5 bases at J; junction bases unmatched: 9. CDR1 and CDR2 from the germline V gene are MDHEN and SYDVKM. As DNA, the CDR3 is TGTGCCAGCACGAGACAGGGGACGGGGACCGGGGAGCTGTTTTTT. It specifies CASTRQGTGTGELFF.

The V gene is TRBV19, the J gene TRBJ2-7, with D perhaps TRBD2 (5 bases). This CDR3 region has 14 residues. V was clipped by 7 bases and J by 6 bases, with 19 bases between them. The V gene's germline CDR1 is LNHDA and CDR2 SQIVND (reference sequence). The CDR3 is CASTTSHMAGEQYF. Written as DNA, the CDR3 is TGTGCCAGTACAACCAGTCACATGGCGGGCGAGCAGTACTTC.

The V call is TRBV28, the J call TRBJ2-2; D may be TRBD1 (6 bases). Germline V CDR1 and CDR2: MDHEN, SYDVKM. CDR3 length: 15 amino acids. Trimming removed 5 bases at V and 3 bases at J, with 13 bases between. This chain's CDR3 is CASSTYRDDTGELFF. In nucleotides, the CDR3 is TGTGCCAGCAGTACCTACAGGGACGACACCGGGGAGCTGTTTTTT.

J is TRBJ1-4 and V is TRBV24-1; D not certain. The CDR3 spans 15 residues. CDR1 KGHDR and CDR2 SFDVKD come from the germline V gene. V was clipped by 4 bases and J by 7 bases, with 15 bases between them. For the CDR3, the DNA is TGTGCCACCAGTGACAGGACGGAGGGTGGTGAAAAACTGTTTTTT. It translates to CATSDRTEGGEKLFF.

This sequence joins TRBV7-9 and TRBJ2-7; 8 bases are shared with TRBD1. Germline values: CDR1 SEHNR, CDR2 FQNEAQ (reference sequence). The CDR3 consists of 12 residues. Germline trimming cut 5 bases from V and 7 bases from J; bases unmatched to any gene: 4. The DNA of the CDR3 is TGTGCCAGCAGCGACAGGGGTTGGGAGCAGTACTTC. Translating gives CASSDRGWEQYF. Full variable domain (missing parts from reference TRBV7-9 and TRBJ2-7): DTGVSQNPRHKITKRGQNVTFRCDPISEHNRLYWYRQTLGQGPEFLTYFQNEAQLEKSRLLSDRFSAERPKGSFSTLEIQRTEQGDSAMYLCASSDRGWEQYFGPGTRLTVT.

The rearrangement uses TRBV7-9 and TRBJ2-1; 8 bases agree with TRBD2. V gave up 1 base and J gave up 5 bases; unmatched junction bases: 10. The CDR3 loop spans 17 amino acids. From germline, CDR1 is SEHNR and CDR2 FQNEAQ (reference sequence). The DNA of the CDR3 is TGTGCCAGCAGCTTAGAGTTCTCTAGCGGGCTTAACAATGAGCAGTTCTTC. It is translated as CASSLEFSSGLNNEQFF.

The chain has TRBV5-1 and TRBJ2-7, with a tentative D call TRBD2 (5 bases). The V end was cut by 4 bases, the J end by 5 bases, with 10 bases between. Germline loops: CDR1 SGHRS, CDR2 YFSETQ. CDR3 length equals 12 residues. CDR3 protein: CASSLTRDEQYF. The CDR3 bases are TGCGCCAGCAGCCTAACTAGGGACGAGCAGTACTTC.

This clone was seen a few times. The chain combines TRBV5-1 with TRBJ2-1; D gene ambiguous. Germline-derived CDR1 and CDR2 are SGHRS and YFSETQ. Trimming took 2 bases from V and 5 from J, leaving 11 bases between them. The CDR3 is 14 residues long. CDR3 residues: CASSFTINDNEQFF. Here the CDR3 DNA reads TGCGCCAGCAGCTTCACAATAAATGACAATGAGCAGTTCTTC.

The chain has TRBV18 and TRBJ1-2; the match to TRBD1 covers 7 bases. From germline, CDR1 is KGHSH and CDR2 LQKENI. The CDR3 contains 14 residues. The V gene end was trimmed by 0 bases and the J gene end by 4 bases; junction bases not matched to a gene: 2. The DNA of the CDR3 is TGTGCCAGCTCACCACCCCGGGACAGCTATGGCTACACCTTC. Encoded protein: CASSPPRDSYGYTF.

The chain combines TRBV27 with TRBJ2-3; 9 bases are shared with TRBD1. V gave up 3 bases and J gave up 1 base; unmatched junction bases: 2. CDR1 and CDR2 from the germline V gene are MNHEY and SMNVEV (reference sequence). The CDR3 is made up of 15 amino acids. The chain's CDR3 is CASSFRTGGTDTQYF. The DNA for the CDR3 is TGTGCCAGCAGTTTCCGGACAGGGGGCACAGATACGCAGTATTTT.

The rearrangement links TRBV2 to TRBJ2-1; TRBD2 aligns across 9 bases. The CDR3 sequence is 15 residues long. Unmatched junction bases numbered 5, after V lost 3 bases and J lost 5 bases. Looked up from germline, CDR1 is SNHLY and CDR2 is FYNNEI. CDR3 sequence: CASSDAGLADNEQFF. In nucleotides, the CDR3 is TGTGCCAGCAGTGACGCGGGACTAGCAGACAATGAGCAGTTCTTC.

The V and J genes are TRBV7-9 and TRBJ2-5; 11 nucleotides line up with TRBD1. Looked up from germline, CDR1 is SEHNR and CDR2 is FQNEAQ (reference sequence). The trim removed 3 bases at V and 5 bases at J, leaving 5 bases unmatched. This CDR3 is 15 amino acids long. The CDR3 is CASSFWTGGEETQYF. CDR3 sequence (DNA): TGTGCCAGCAGCTTCTGGACAGGGGGCGAGGAGACCCAGTACTTC.

The chain is built from TRBV2 and TRBJ2-2; 9 nucleotides align to TRBD2. This CDR3 contains 15 residues. Per germline, CDR1 SNHLY and CDR2 FYNNEI. V was pared by 5 bases and J by 3 bases, with 4 bases of the junction left unmatched. The CDR3 DNA follows: TGTGCCAGCAGTTTAGCGGGAGCGGACACCGGGGAGCTGTTTTTT. It translates to CASSLAGADTGELFF.